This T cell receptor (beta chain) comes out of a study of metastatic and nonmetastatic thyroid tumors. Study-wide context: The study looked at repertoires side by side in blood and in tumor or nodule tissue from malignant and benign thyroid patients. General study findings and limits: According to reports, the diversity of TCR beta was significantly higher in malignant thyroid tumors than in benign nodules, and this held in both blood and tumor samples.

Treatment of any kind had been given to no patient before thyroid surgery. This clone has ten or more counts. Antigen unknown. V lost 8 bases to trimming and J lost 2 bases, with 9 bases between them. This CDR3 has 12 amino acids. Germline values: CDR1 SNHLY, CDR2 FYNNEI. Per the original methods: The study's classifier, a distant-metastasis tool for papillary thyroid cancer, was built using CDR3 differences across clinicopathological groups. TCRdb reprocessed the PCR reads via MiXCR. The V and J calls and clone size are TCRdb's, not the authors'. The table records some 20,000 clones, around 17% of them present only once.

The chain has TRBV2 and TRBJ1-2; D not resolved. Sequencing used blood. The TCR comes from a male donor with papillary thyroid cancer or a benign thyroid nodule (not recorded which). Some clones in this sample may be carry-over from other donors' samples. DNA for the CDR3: TGTGCCAGCCTCGGCAACAACTATGGCTACACCTTC. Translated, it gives CASLGNNYGYTF.